The rows below give T cell receptor beta chains drawn from one sample of a study of T cell repertoires in cytomegalovirus infection. TCRdb redid the calling of the reads with MiXCR, one entry per CDR3 protein. This sample has more than 350,000 distinct CDR3 sequences, with approximately 31% found just once. The sequencing sample was made of PBMCs. The receptors were sampled from a human donor in good health (CMV status not recorded). Some clones in this sample may be carry-over from other donors' samples. Each CDR3 is given with its conserved first and last residue.

j_gene: TRBJ2-1; v_gene: TRBV7-8; CDR3aa: CASSFGLSMLDEQFF
j_gene: TRBJ2-7; v_gene: TRBV15; CDR3aa: CATSRGRTSGELTTYEQYF
j_gene: TRBJ2-1; v_gene: TRBV4-1; CDR3aa: CASSQAEYNEQFF
j_gene: TRBJ1-5; v_gene: TRBV5-6; CDR3aa: CASSLGTDETPQHF
j_gene: TRBJ1-4; v_gene: TRBV7-2; CDR3aa: CASSRGRGGFEKLFF
j_gene: TRBJ1-3; v_gene: TRBV5-5; CDR3aa: CASSLVGGRSGNTIYF
j_gene: TRBJ2-2; v_gene: TRBV11-2; CDR3aa: CASSALRDPGTGELFF
j_gene: TRBJ2-3; v_gene: TRBV19; CDR3aa: CASDGLDTQYF
j_gene: TRBJ1-1; v_gene: TRBV7-9; CDR3aa: CASSPGERTEAFF
j_gene: TRBJ2-7; v_gene: TRBV7-2; CDR3aa: CASSLLQFEQYF
j_gene: TRBJ1-5; v_gene: TRBV20-1; CDR3aa: CSARDLFNQPQHF
j_gene: TRBJ1-1; v_gene: TRBV7-8; CDR3aa: CASSLGGPSEAFF
j_gene: TRBJ2-1; v_gene: TRBV7-3; CDR3aa: CASSPRSGTHNEQFF
j_gene: TRBJ2-3; v_gene: TRBV7-2; CDR3aa: CASSLENTDTQYF